The sequence of this TCR beta chain was determined in a study of blood T cell repertoires in COVID-19. Study details: The study drew acute and convalescent COVID-19 samples from the United States, Italy and Spain. Sources were T cells, B-cell-depleted T cells, or PBMCs; the material itself was cDNA or gDNA.

TCRdb's table, derived via immunoSEQ multiplex PCR, lists solely in-frame clones and lacks some. The sample carries about 26,000 clones, approximately 85% recorded once. Seattle cases were enrolled at active infection and followed longitudinally. Germline values: CDR1 LNHNV, CDR2 YYDKDF (reference sequence). V shed 0 bases and J shed 0 bases, with 11 bases lying between them. There are 16 residues in the CDR3. The TCR comes from a woman of 80 years or more with COVID-19, enrolled during active disease. The V gene is TRBV15, the J gene TRBJ1-2; no reliable D call. The sample was peripheral blood. CDR3 coding DNA: TGTGCCACCAGCAGAGAAATACAGTTAGCTAACTATGGCTACACCTTC. As protein: CATSREIQLANYGYTF.